The present T cell receptor (beta chain) was sequenced within a study of cytomegalovirus exposure and HLA in healthy donors. Study observations and caveats: Some TCR beta chains (more than 150 of them) were listed as cytomegalovirus-associated.

The PCR employed 60 Vbeta primers together with 13 Jbeta primers. The repertoire was sequenced with immunoSEQ multiplex PCR; TCRdb's copy has only in-frame clones and lacks some. The table includes 150,000 to 200,000 clones, roughly 80% detected once. All donors participated as healthy donors of bone marrow. V lost 4 bases and J lost 1; bases outside the gene matches: 15. Germline CDR1 is LNHDA and CDR2 is SQIVND (reference sequence). The CDR3 runs to 18 residues. A remark on this clone: Its antigen is not known.

The V and J genes are TRBV19 and TRBJ1-1; 7 bases align to TRBD1. Specimen: PBMCs. The clonotype comes from a male donor in good health and CMV-seropositive. CDR3 DNA sequence: TGTGCCAGTAGTAAGTTGAACAGGGGTCTATCGGCGAACACTGAAGCTTTCTTT. This codes for CASSKLNRGLSANTEAFF.